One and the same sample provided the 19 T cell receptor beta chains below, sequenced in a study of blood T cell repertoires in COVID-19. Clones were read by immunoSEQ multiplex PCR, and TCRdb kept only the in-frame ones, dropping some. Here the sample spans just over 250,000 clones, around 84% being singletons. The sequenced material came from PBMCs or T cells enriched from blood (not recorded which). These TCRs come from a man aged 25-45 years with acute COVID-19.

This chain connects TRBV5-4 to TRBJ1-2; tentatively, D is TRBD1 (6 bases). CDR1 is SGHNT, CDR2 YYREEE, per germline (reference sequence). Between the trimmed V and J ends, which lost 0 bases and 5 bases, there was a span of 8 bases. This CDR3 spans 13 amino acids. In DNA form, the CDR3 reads TGTGCCAGCAGCTTGGCCAGGGGATATGGCTACACCTTC. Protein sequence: CASSLARGYGYTF.

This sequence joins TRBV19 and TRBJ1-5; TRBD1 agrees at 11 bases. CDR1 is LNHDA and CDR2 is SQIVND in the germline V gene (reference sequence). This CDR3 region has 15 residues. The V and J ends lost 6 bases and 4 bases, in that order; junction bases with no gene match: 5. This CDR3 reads CASSPDRGRNQPQHF. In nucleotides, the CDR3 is TGTGCCAGTAGCCCGGACAGGGGGCGAAATCAGCCCCAGCATTTT.

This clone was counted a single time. Here the CDR3 reads CASTTGGSGANVLTF. The CDR3 DNA is TGTGCCAGTACGACAGGAGGTTCTGGGGCCAACGTCCTGACTTTC. The rearrangement joins TRBV6-5 to TRBJ2-6; tentative D call: TRBD1 (6 bases). The CDR3 is made up of 15 amino acids. The V gene's germline CDR1 is MNHEY and CDR2 SVGAGI. The V end was cut by 9 bases, the J end by 1 base, with 13 bases between.

The CDR3 loop reads CASSSWDRRSNTEAFF. CDR3 DNA: TGTGCCAGCAGCTCATGGGACAGGCGCTCGAACACTGAAGCTTTCTTT. The chain uses TRBV7-9 and TRBJ1-1, with 8 bases aligning to TRBD1. Trimming cost V 4 bases and J 1 base; bases outside gene matches: 8. This CDR3 comprises 16 residues. CDR1 SEHNR and CDR2 FQNEAQ come from the germline V gene (reference sequence).

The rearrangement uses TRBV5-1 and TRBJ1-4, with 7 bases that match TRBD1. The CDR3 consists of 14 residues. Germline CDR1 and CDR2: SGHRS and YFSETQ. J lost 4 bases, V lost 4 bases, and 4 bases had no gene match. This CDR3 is CASSPGQVNEKLFF. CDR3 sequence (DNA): TGCGCCAGCAGCCCCGGACAGGTTAATGAAAAACTGTTTTTT.

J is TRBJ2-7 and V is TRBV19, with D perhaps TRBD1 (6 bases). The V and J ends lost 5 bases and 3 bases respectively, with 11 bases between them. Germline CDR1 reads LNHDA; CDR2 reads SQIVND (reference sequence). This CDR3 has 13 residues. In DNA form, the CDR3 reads TGTGCCAGTAGTGCGACACAGGGCTACGAGCAGTACGTC. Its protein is CASSATQGYEQYV.

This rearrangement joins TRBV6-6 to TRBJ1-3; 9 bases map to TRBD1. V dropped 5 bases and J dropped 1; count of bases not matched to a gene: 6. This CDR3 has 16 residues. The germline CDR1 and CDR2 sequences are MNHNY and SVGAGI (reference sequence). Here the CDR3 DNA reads TGTGCCAGCAGTCCCCCCGGGACAGGGTCTGGAAACACCATATATTTT. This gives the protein CASSPPGTGSGNTIYF.

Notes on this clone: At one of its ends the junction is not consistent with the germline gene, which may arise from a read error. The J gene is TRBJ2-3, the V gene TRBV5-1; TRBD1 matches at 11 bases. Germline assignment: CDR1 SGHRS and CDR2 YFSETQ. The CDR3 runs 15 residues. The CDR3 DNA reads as TGTGCCAGCAGCCAGGGACAGGGGGGGGCAGATACGCAGTATTTT. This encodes CASSQGQGGADTQYF.

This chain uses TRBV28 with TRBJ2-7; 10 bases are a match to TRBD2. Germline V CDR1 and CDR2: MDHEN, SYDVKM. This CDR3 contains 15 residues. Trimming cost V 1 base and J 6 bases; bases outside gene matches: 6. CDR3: CASSLSPSGRVEQYV. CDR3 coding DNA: TGTGCCAGCAGTTTATCGCCCAGCGGGAGGGTCGAGCAGTACGTC.

The CDR3 reads CASSCSQENTEAFF. CDR3 in DNA: TGTGCCAGCAGTTGTTCCCAGGAGAACACTGAAGCTTTCTTT. This rearrangement joins TRBV6-2 or TRBV6-3 to TRBJ1-1, with D uncertain. The V gene's germline CDR1 is MNHEY and CDR2 SVGEGT. The CDR3 is 14 residues long. Trimming took off 4 bases at V and 1 base at J, with 10 bases between the two ends.

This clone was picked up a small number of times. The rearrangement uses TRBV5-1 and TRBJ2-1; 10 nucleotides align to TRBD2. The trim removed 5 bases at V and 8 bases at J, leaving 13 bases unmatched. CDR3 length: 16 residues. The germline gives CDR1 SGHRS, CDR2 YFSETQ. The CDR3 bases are TGCGCCAGCAGTCGAGAACCGGGACTAGCGTTCGATGAGCAGTTCTTC. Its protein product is CASSREPGLAFDEQFF.

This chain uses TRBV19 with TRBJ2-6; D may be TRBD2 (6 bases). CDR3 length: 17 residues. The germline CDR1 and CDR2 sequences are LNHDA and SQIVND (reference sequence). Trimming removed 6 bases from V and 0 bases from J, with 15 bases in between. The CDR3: CASSYTGLSSGANVLTF. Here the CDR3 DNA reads TGTGCCAGTAGCTATACGGGACTTAGCTCTGGGGCCAACGTCCTGACTTTC.

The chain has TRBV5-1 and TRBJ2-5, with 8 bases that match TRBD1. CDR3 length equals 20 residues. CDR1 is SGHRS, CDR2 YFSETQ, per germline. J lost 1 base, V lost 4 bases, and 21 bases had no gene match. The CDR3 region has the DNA TGCGCCAGCAGCAGACGAGGAGTATCCCTCGGGACAGGTTCCCAAGAGACCCAGTACTTC. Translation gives CASSRRGVSLGTGSQETQYF.

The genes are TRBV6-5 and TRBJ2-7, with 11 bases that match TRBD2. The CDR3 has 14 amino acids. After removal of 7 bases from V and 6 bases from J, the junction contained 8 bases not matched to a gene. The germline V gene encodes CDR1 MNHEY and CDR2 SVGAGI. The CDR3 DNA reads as TGTGCCAGCATTCCGGGACTAGCGGAAGTCGAGCAGTACGTC. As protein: CASIPGLAEVEQYV.

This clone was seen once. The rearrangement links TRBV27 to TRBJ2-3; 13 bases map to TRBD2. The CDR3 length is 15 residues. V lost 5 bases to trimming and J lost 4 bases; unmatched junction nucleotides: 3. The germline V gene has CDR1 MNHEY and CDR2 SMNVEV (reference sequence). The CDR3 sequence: CASSMTSGRSDTQYF. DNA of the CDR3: TGTGCCAGCAGTATGACTAGCGGGAGGTCAGATACGCAGTATTTT.

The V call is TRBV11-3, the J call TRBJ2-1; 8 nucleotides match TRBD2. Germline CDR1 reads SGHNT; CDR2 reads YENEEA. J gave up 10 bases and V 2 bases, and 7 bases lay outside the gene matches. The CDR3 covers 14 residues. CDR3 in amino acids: CASSLTGGPEEQFF. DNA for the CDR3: TGTGCCAGCAGCTTAACGGGGGGGCCAGAGGAGCAGTTCTTC.

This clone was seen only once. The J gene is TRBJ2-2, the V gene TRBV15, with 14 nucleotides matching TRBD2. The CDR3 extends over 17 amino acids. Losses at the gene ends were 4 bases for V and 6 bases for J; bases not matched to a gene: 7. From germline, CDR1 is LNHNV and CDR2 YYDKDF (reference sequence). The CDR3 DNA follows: TGTGCCACCAGCAAAGGGACTAGCGGGAGTAGGTCCGGGGAGCTGTTTTTT. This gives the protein CATSKGTSGSRSGELFF.

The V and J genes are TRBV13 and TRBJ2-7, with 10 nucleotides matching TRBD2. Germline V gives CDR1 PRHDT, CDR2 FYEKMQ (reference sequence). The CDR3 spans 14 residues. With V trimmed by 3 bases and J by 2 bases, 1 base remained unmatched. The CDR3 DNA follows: TGTGCCAGCAGCTTGAGCGGGGGGGCCTACGAGCAGTACGTC. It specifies CASSLSGGAYEQYV.

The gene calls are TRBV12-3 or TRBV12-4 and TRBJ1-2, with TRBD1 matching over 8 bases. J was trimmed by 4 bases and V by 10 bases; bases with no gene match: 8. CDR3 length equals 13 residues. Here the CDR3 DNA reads TGTGCCATCTTGGACAGGGTAACCTATGGCTACACCTTC. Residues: CAILDRVTYGYTF.